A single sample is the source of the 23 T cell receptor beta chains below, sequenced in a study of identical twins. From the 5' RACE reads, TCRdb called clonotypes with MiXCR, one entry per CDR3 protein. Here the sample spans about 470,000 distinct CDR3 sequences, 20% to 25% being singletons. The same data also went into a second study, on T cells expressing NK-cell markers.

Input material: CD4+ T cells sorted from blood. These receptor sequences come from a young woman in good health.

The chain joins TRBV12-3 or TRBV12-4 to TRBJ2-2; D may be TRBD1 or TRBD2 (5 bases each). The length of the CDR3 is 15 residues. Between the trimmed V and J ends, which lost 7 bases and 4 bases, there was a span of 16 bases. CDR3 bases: TGTGCCAGCAACTTGGGACGGACTGTCACCGGGGAGCTGTTTTTT. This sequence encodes CASNLGRTVTGELFF.

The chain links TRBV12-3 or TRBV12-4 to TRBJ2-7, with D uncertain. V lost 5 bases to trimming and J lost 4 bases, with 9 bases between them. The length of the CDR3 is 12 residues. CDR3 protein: CASSRTLYEQYF. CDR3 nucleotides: TGTGCCAGCAGTAGGACCCTATACGAGCAGTACTTC.

The CDR3 sequence is CASSQGAAGMFNEQFF. The CDR3 bases are TGTGCCAGCAGCCAAGGCGCAGCGGGGATGTTTAATGAGCAGTTCTTC. This chain connects TRBV3-1 to TRBJ2-1; 7 bases agree with TRBD2. The CDR3 runs 16 residues. Unmatched junction bases numbered 10, after V lost 1 base and J lost 7 bases. Looked up from germline, CDR1 is LGHDT and CDR2 is YNNKEL (reference sequence).

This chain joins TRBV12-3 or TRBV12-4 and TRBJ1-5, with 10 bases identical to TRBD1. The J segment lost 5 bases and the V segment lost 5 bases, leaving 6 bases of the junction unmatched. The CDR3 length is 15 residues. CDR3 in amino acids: CASSLRGTGDQPQHF. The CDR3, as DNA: TGTGCCAGCAGTCTCCGAGGGACAGGGGATCAGCCCCAGCATTTT.

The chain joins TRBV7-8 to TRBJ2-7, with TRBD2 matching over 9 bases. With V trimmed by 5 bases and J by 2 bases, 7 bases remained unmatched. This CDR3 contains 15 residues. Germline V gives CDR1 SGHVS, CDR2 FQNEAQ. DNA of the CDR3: TGTGCCAGCAGCGCCCAAGCTAGCGGGGCCTACGAGCAGTACTTC. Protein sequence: CASSAQASGAYEQYF.

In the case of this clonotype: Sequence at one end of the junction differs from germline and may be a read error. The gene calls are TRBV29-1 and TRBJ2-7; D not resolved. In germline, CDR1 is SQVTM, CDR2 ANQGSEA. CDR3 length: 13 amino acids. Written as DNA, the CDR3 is TGCAGCGCTGAAGTAGGCGTATCCTACGAGCAGTACTTC. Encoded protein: CSAEVGVSYEQYF.

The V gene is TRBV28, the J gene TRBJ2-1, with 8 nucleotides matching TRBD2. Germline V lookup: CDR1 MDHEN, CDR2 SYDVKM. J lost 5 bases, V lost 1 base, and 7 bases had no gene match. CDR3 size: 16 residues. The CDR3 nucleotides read TGTGCCAGCAGTTTATCTGCGGGGGGCACCCACAATGAGCAGTTCTTC. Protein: CASSLSAGGTHNEQFF.

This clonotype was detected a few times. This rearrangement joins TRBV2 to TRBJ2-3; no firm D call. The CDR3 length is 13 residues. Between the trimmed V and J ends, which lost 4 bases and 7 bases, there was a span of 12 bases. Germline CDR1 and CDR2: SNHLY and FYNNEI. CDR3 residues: CASSGEAPYTQYF. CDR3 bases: TGTGCCAGCAGTGGAGAGGCACCCTATACGCAGTATTTT.

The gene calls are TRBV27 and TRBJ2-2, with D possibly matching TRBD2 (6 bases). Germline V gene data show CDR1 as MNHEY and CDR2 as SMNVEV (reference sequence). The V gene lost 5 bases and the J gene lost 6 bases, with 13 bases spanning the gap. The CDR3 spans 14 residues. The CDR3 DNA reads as TGTGCCAGCAGTCTGCGGGGTGTGGCCGGGGAGCTGTTTTTT. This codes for CASSLRGVAGELFF.

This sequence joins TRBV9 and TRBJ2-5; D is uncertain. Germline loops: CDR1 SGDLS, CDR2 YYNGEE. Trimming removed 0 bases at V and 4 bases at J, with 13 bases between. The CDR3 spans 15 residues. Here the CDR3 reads CASSVGLGGRETQYF. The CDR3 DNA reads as TGTGCCAGCAGCGTAGGGCTAGGTGGGCGAGAGACCCAGTACTTC.

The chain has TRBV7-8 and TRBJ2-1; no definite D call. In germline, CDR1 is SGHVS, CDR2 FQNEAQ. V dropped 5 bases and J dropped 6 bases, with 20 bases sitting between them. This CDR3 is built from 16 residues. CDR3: CASSPVVYHSSNEQFF. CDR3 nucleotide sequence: TGTGCCAGCAGCCCGGTAGTGTATCACTCTAGCAATGAGCAGTTCTTC. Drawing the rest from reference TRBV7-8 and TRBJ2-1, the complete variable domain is GAGVSQSPRYKVAKRGQDVALRCDPISGHVSLFWYQQALGQGPEFLTYFQNEAQLDKSGLPSDRFFAERPEGSVSTLKIQRTQQEDSAVYLCASSPVVYHSSNEQFFGPGTRLTVL.

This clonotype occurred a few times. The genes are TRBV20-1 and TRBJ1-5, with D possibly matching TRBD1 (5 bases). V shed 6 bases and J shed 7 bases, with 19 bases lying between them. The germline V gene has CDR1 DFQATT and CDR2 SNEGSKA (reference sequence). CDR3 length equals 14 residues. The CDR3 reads CSATGPGGRQPQHF. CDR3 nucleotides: TGCAGTGCGACGGGACCGGGGGGTAGGCAGCCCCAGCATTTT.

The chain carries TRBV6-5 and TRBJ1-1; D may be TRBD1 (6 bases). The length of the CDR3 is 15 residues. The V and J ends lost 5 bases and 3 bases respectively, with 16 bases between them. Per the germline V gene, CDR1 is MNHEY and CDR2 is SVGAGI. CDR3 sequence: CASSLRAGQHTEAFF. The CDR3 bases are TGTGCCAGCAGTCTACGCGCTGGACAGCACACTGAAGCTTTCTTT.

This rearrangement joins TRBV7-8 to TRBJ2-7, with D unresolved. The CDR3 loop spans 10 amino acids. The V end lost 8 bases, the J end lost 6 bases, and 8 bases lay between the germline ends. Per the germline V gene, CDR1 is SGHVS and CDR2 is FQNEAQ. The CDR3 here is CASFPGEQYF. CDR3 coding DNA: TGTGCCAGCTTTCCGGGCGAGCAGTACTTC.

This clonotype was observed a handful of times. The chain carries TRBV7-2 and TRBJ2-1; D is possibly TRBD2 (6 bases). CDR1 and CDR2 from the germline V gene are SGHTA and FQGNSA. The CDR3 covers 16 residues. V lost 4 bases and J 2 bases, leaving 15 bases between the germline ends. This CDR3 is CASSSLGSSAYNEQFF. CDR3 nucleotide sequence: TGTGCCAGCAGCTCCCTTGGGTCTAGCGCCTACAATGAGCAGTTCTTC. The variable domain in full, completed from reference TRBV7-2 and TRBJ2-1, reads GAGVSQSPSNKVTEKGKDVELRCDPISGHTALYWYRQSLGQGLEFLIYFQGNSAPDKSGLPSDRFSAERTGGSVSTLTIQRTQQEDSAVYLCASSSLGSSAYNEQFFGPGTRLTVL.

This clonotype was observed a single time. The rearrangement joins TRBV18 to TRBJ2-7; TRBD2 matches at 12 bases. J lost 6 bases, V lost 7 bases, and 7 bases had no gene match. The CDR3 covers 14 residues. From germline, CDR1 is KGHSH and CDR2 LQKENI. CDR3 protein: CASFRLAGVGEQYF. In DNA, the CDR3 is TGTGCCAGCTTCCGACTAGCGGGAGTTGGCGAGCAGTACTTC.

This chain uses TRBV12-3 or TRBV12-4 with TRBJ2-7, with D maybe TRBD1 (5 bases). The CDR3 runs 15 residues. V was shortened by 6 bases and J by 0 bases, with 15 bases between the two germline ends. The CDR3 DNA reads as TGTGCCAGCAGCCCAAGACAGAGGAGCTCCTACGAGCAGTACTTC. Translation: CASSPRQRSSYEQYF.

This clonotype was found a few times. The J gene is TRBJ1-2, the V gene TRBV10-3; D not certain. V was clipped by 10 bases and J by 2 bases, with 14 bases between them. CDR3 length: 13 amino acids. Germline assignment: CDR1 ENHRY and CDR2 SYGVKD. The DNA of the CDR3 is TGTGCCACCCTAGGAGGGATGAACTATGGCTACACCTTC. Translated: CATLGGMNYGYTF.

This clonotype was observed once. CDR3 amino acids: CASSSGTGTNEKLFF. The CDR3 DNA reads TGCGCCAGCAGCTCTGGGACAGGCACCAATGAAAAACTGTTTTTT. This rearrangement joins TRBV5-1 to TRBJ1-4, with 8 bases lining up with TRBD1. V dropped 3 bases and J dropped 5; count of bases not matched to a gene: 6. The CDR3 has 15 amino acids. Germline V CDR1 and CDR2: SGHRS, YFSETQ.

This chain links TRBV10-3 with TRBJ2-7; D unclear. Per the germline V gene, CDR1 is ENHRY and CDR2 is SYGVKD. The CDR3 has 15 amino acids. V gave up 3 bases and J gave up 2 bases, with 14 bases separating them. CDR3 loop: CAISDRQAATYEQYF. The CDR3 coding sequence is TGTGCCATCAGTGATCGGCAGGCCGCCACCTACGAGCAGTACTTC.

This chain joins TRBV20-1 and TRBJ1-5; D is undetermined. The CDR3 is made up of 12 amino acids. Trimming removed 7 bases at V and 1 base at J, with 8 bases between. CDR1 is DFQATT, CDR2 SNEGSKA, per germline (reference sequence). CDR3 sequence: CSVARSNQPQHF. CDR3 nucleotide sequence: TGCAGTGTCGCCCGAAGCAATCAGCCCCAGCATTTT.

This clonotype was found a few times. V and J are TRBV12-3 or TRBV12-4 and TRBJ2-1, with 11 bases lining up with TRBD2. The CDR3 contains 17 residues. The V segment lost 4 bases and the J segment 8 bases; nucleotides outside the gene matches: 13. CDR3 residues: CASSYPTLAGALDEQFF. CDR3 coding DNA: TGTGCCAGCAGTTACCCCACACTAGCGGGGGCCCTGGATGAGCAGTTCTTC.

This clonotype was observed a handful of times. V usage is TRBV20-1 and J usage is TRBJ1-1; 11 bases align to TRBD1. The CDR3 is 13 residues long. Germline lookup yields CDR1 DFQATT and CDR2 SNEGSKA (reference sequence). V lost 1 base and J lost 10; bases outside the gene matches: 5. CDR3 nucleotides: TGCAGTGCTAGAGGGACAGGGGGCATTGCAGCTTTCTTT. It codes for CSARGTGGIAAFF.